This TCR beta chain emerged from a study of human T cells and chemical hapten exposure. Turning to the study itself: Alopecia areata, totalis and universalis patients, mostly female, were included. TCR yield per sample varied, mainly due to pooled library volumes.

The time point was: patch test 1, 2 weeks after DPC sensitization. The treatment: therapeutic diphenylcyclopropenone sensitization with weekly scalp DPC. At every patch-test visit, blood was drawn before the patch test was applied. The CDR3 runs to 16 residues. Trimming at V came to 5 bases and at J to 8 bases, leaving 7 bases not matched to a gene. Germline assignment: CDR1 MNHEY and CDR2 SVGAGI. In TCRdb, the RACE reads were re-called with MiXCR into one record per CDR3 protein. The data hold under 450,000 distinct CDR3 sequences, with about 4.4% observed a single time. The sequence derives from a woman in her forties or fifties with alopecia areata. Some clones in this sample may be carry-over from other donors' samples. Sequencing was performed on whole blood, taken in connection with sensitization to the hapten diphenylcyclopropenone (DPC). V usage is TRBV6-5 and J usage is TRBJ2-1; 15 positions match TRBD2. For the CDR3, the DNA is TGTGCCAGCAGTCCGGGACTAGCGGGGGGTGGCGATGAGCAGTTCTTC. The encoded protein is CASSPGLAGGGDEQFF.